Shown below are 7 T cell receptor beta chains from a single sample sequenced in a study of T cell responses to AZD1222 COVID-19 vaccine. Libraries were prepared by immunoSEQ multiplex PCR; TCRdb keeps only in-frame clonotypes and omits some of them. The sample gives some 170,000 clones, approximately 90% of which show up once; 3.5% to 5.5% is in the top ten. Sequenced material: peripheral blood, taken 28 days after the second dose of the MenACWY control vaccine. The receptors were sampled from an adult who received the MenACWY meningococcal vaccine as a control.

For this clone: Additional DNA sequences in this sample encode the identical CDR3. The rearrangement links TRBV9 to TRBJ1-2; TRBD1 matches 7 bases. Germline-derived CDR1 and CDR2 are SGDLS and YYNGEE. The CDR3 loop spans 14 amino acids. V dropped 5 bases and J dropped 2; count of bases not matched to a gene: 6. This chain's CDR3 is CASSANRGNYGYTF. The CDR3 DNA reads as TGTGCCAGCAGTGCTAACAGGGGAAACTATGGCTACACCTTC.

V usage is TRBV3-1 (or the pseudogene TRBV3-2) and J usage is TRBJ1-5; D is possibly TRBD1 (5 bases). With 0 bases removed from V and 2 bases from J, the gap between germline ends came to 8 bases. This CDR3 contains 15 residues. CDR1 and CDR2 from the germline V gene are LGHDT and YNNKEL (reference sequence). The CDR3 bases are TGTGCCAGCAGCCAAGAGGGGCTGGGCAATCAGCCCCAGCATTTT. Translation gives CASSQEGLGNQPQHF.

The gene calls are TRBV4-3 and TRBJ1-2; D remains ambiguous. V was trimmed by 0 bases and J by 2 bases, leaving 13 bases between them. The germline V gene has CDR1 LGHNA and CDR2 YSLEER. CDR3 length: 16 residues. The CDR3 is CASSQDRLTRNYGYTF. The CDR3 DNA follows: TGCGCCAGCAGCCAAGATAGACTAACGCGAAACTATGGCTACACCTTC.

This chain connects TRBV19 to TRBJ2-7, with a tentative D call TRBD1 (6 bases). V shed 4 bases and J shed 4 bases, with 20 bases lying between them. The CDR3 runs 16 residues. The V gene's germline CDR1 is LNHDA and CDR2 SQIVND (reference sequence). CDR3 coding DNA: TGTGCCAGTAGTAAAGGAATCTGGGACATAGGATACGAGCAGTACTTC. The encoded protein is CASSKGIWDIGYEQYF.

The chain combines TRBV2 with TRBJ2-1; D ambiguous. Germline V gives CDR1 SNHLY, CDR2 FYNNEI. CDR3 length: 11 amino acids. V was clipped by 7 bases and J by 3 bases, with 4 bases between them. The CDR3 DNA sequence: TGTGCCAGCACAGACTACAATGAGCAGTTCTTC. Translated: CASTDYNEQFF.

The CDR3, as DNA: TGTGCCAGCAGTTACTTGACACAGGGGTCGGGCACTGAAGCTTTCTTT. The encoded protein is CASSYLTQGSGTEAFF. The rearrangement uses TRBV6-5 and TRBJ1-1; TRBD1 aligns across 7 bases. Trimming took 1 base from V and 4 from J; bases not matched to a gene: 9. The germline gives CDR1 MNHEY, CDR2 SVGAGI. This CDR3 spans 16 amino acids.

The chain combines TRBV2 with TRBJ1-2, with 9 bases aligning to TRBD1. Germline CDR1 is SNHLY and CDR2 is FYNNEI. Germline trimming cut 6 bases from V and 2 bases from J; bases unmatched to any gene: 4. This CDR3 comprises 14 residues. The CDR3 reads CASSPGTGNYGYTF. The CDR3 DNA sequence: TGTGCCAGCAGCCCCGGGACAGGGAACTATGGCTACACCTTC.